Each of the 24 T cell receptor beta chains below was sequenced from the same sample in a study of T cell clonality in common variable immunodeficiency. Repertoires were generated with immunoSEQ multiplex PCR, while TCRdb's copy carries only in-frame clones and drops some. The sample presents about 35,000 clones, none singletons. Sample: peripheral blood mononuclear cells. The receptors were sampled from a person aged 18 to 70 in good health.

In its sample, this clone was seen many times. The read halts 3 residues ahead of the CDR3 end, with the missing end drawn from the germline J gene. The chain employs TRBV28 and TRBJ1-1, with unresolved D. This CDR3 comprises 13 residues. Germline loops: CDR1 MDHEN, CDR2 SYDVKM. The CDR3 region is CASSLAVPQEAFF. The covered CDR3 bases are TGTGCCAGCAGTTTGGCAGTCCCACAGGAA. Full variable domain (remainder filled in from reference TRBV28 and TRBJ1-1): DVKVTQSSRYLVKRTGEKVFLECVQDMDHENMFWYRQDPGLGLRLIYFSYDVKMKEKGDIPEGYSVSREKKERFSLILESASTNQTSMYLCASSLAVPQEAFFGQGTRLTVV.

This clone was seen at least ten times. The read terminates 3 residues ahead of where the CDR3 ends, so the germline J gene completes it. V usage is TRBV19 and J usage is TRBJ2-2, with D perhaps given as TRBD1 or TRBD2 (6 bases each). Germline V gives CDR1 LNHDA, CDR2 SQIVND (reference sequence). The CDR3 covers 16 residues. Trimming shortened V by 10 bases and J by 0 bases, and 18 bases separated the two germline ends. The sequenced part of the CDR3 DNA is TGTGCCACCGGCGGGATACAGGGCCCGAACACCGGGGAG. Encoded protein: CATGGIQGPNTGE. The entire CDR3 is CATGGIQGPNTGELFF.

This clone has just a few counts. The CDR3 is cut off 3 residues early in the read; its end comes from the germline J gene. The rearrangement links TRBV20-1 to TRBJ2-7; 10 nucleotides match TRBD2. Germline V CDR1 and CDR2: DFQATT, SNEGSKA (reference sequence). This CDR3 has 13 residues. The V segment lost 6 bases and the J segment 2 bases; nucleotides outside the gene matches: 4. The CDR3 is CSARTSGAYEQYF. The DNA read from the CDR3 is TGCAGTGCGCGGACTAGCGGTGCCTACGAG.

This clone appeared many times. Read sequence stops 3 residues before the CDR3 end, and the germline J gene provides the missing end. V usage is TRBV10-3 and J usage is TRBJ1-2; TRBD1 matches at 8 bases. The CDR3 sequence is 15 residues long. Germline CDR1 and CDR2: ENHRY and SYGVKD. Losses at the gene ends were 2 bases for V and 4 bases for J; bases not matched to a gene: 6. CDR3 DNA (partial): TGTGCCATCAGTGAGCACGACAGGGGAACCTATGGC. This gives the protein CAISEHDRGTYG. The CDR3 reads in full as CAISEHDRGTYGYTF.

At least ten counts were recorded for this clone. The sequenced fragment ends 3 residues before the CDR3 boundary, so the rest is inferred from the germline J gene. J is TRBJ1-2 and V is TRBV5-1; TRBD1 matches at 7 bases. CDR1 and CDR2 from the germline V gene are SGHRS and YFSETQ. The CDR3 length is 15 residues. Partial CDR3 DNA: TGCGCCAGCAGCCCCCAAACCGGGACAGTTAGCGGC. Translation: CASSPQTGTVSG. In full, the CDR3 is CASSPQTGTVSGYTF.

This clone was observed at least ten times. Sequencing ends 3 residues short of the CDR3 end; the germline J gene provides the rest. The chain has TRBV5-1 and TRBJ1-6; 7 nucleotides align to TRBD1. Looked up from germline, CDR1 is SGHRS and CDR2 is YFSETQ. The length of the CDR3 is 13 residues. With V trimmed by 2 bases and J by 8 bases, 1 base remained unmatched. The CDR3 DNA, read in part, is TGCGCCAGCAGCTTCACAGGGGATTCACCC. It specifies CASSFTGDSP. The entire CDR3 protein reads CASSFTGDSPLHF. The full variable domain, completed using reference TRBV5-1 and TRBJ1-6, is KAGVTQTPRYLIKTRGQQVTLSCSPISGHRSVSWYQQTPGQGLQFLFEYFSETQRNKGNFPGRFSGRQFSNSRSEMNVSTLELGDSALYLCASSFTGDSPLHFGNGTRLTVT.

This clone has at least ten counts. The read is 3 residues too short to cover the CDR3 end, so that end is filled in from the germline J gene. The chain has TRBV5-1 and TRBJ2-5, with a weak D call TRBD1 (5 bases). The germline V gene has CDR1 SGHRS and CDR2 YFSETQ. V lost 1 base to trimming and J lost 4 bases, with 14 bases between them. The CDR3 length is 15 residues. The part of the CDR3 DNA that was read is TGCGCCAGCAGCTTGATGCTCATCCAGGGAGAGACC. Its translation: CASSLMLIQGET. The whole CDR3 protein is CASSLMLIQGETQYF.

This clone was detected ten times or more. Read sequence stops 3 residues before the CDR3 end, and the germline J gene provides the missing end. The chain carries TRBV6-4 and TRBJ1-2; tentatively, D is TRBD1 (5 bases). V was pared by 2 bases and J by 4 bases, with 29 bases between. The CDR3 spans 20 residues. CDR1 and CDR2 (germline): MRHNA, SNTAGT. The CDR3 protein is CASSDPSNGAGEEYGYGYTF. The CDR3 DNA, read in part, is TGTGCCAGCAGTGACCCCTCCAATGGGGCAGGTGAAGAGTATGGCTATGGC.

The table lists this clone with many counts. The read stops 3 residues short of the end of the CDR3; the missing end is completed from the germline J gene. The chain employs TRBV2 and TRBJ1-1; 7 bases fit TRBD1. The CDR3 loop spans 15 amino acids. CDR1 and CDR2 (germline): SNHLY, FYNNEI. V lost 0 bases, J lost 1 base, and 2 bases stayed unmatched. The CDR3 protein is CASSEAGTANTEAFF. The DNA read from the CDR3 is TGTGCCAGCAGTGAAGCGGGGACAGCGAACACTGAA.

This clone was recorded at least ten times. The missing CDR3 end, 3 residues past where the read stops, is filled in from the germline J gene. The chain joins TRBV2 to TRBJ2-1; the match to TRBD2 covers 7 bases. This CDR3 is 13 amino acids long. Germline V lookup: CDR1 SNHLY, CDR2 FYNNEI. V was clipped by 11 bases and J by 9 bases; unmatched bases: 13. CDR3 loop: CACHGLVFGEQFF. The covered CDR3 bases are TGTGCCTGCCACGGACTAGTTTTTGGTGAG.

This clone was recorded many times. The CDR3 is cut off 3 residues early in the read; its end comes from the germline J gene. The rearrangement links TRBV18 to TRBJ1-4; perhaps TRBD1 as D (6 bases). V was trimmed by 3 bases and J by 3 bases, leaving 8 bases between them. CDR1 and CDR2 from the germline V gene are KGHSH and LQKENI. CDR3 length: 14 residues. CDR3 bases read: TGTGCCAGCTCACCGGACAGCGCTAATGAAAAA. It translates to CASSPDSANEK. The entire CDR3 protein reads CASSPDSANEKLFF. The entire variable domain, with the rest obtained from reference TRBV18 and TRBJ1-4, is as follows: NAGVMQNPRHLVRRRGQEARLRCSPMKGHSHVYWYRQLPEEGLKFMVYLQKENIIDESGMPKERFSAEFPKEGPSILRIQQVVRGDSAAYFCASSPDSANEKLFFGSGTQLSVL.

This clone was found many times. The CDR3 end falls 3 residues outside the read, so it is completed with the germline J gene. The V call is TRBV5-1, the J call TRBJ2-5, with 8 bases identical to TRBD2. The J segment lost 5 bases and the V segment lost 0 bases, leaving 6 bases of the junction unmatched. CDR1 and CDR2 (germline): SGHRS, YFSETQ. This CDR3 is 15 amino acids long. CDR3 amino acids: CASSLAESGSETQYF. Partial CDR3 DNA: TGCGCCAGCAGCTTGGCCGAGAGCGGGAGTGAGACC.

Ten or more counts support this clone. The read finishes 3 residues shy of the CDR3 end, and the germline J gene is used to complete it. This chain connects TRBV27 to TRBJ2-2; D not resolved. Germline V gene sequence: CDR1 MNHEY, CDR2 SMNVEV (reference sequence). The CDR3 runs 13 residues. The germline V and J ends were trimmed by 6 bases and 7 bases, with 12 bases remaining between them. The covered CDR3 bases are TGTGCCAGCAGATATCTAGGTGACGGGGAG. Its protein is CASRYLGDGE. The full CDR3 protein is CASRYLGDGELFF.

This clone was picked up many times. The CDR3 end is not reached by the read, which stops 3 residues before it; the germline J gene fills it in. This sequence joins TRBV7-6 and TRBJ2-6; TRBD2 matches at 9 bases. Germline loops: CDR1 SGHVS, CDR2 FNYEAQ. V dropped 4 bases and J dropped 0; count of bases not matched to a gene: 7. The length of the CDR3 is 18 residues. The CDR3 region is CASSSWTSVYSGANVLTF. CDR3 bases read: TGTGCCAGCAGCTCCTGGACTAGCGTTTACTCTGGGGCCAACGTC.

This clone was counted at least ten times. Sequencing ends 3 residues short of the CDR3 end; the germline J gene provides the rest. The V and J genes are TRBV18 and TRBJ2-3; TRBD2 matches 9 bases. The CDR3 extends over 19 amino acids. Germline lookup yields CDR1 KGHSH and CDR2 LQKENI. Trimming took 6 bases from V and 2 from J; bases not matched to a gene: 18. Incomplete CDR3 DNA: TGTGCCAGCTCGTCCTCGGGGCTAGCGGGGAAGTTTAACACAGATACG. Protein: CASSSSGLAGKFNTDT. The CDR3 as a whole reads CASSSSGLAGKFNTDTQYF.

This clone was found many times. The CDR3 is cut off 3 residues early in the read; its end comes from the germline J gene. The chain combines TRBV19 with TRBJ2-1, with 10 bases lining up with TRBD1. Germline V gene sequence: CDR1 LNHDA, CDR2 SQIVND (reference sequence). V lost 5 bases and J lost 2; bases outside the gene matches: 3. This CDR3 contains 15 residues. CDR3 sequence: CASSLGQGTYNEQFF. CDR3 DNA (partial): TGTGCCAGTAGTCTGGGACAGGGGACCTACAATGAG.

This clone was seen at least ten times. The read ends 3 residues shy of where the CDR3 ends; the end is completed using the germline J gene. The V call is TRBV20-1, the J call TRBJ2-3; 13 positions match TRBD2. V lost 2 bases and J lost 7; bases outside the gene matches: 3. Per the germline V gene, CDR1 is DFQATT and CDR2 is SNEGSKA (reference sequence). The CDR3 runs 14 residues. The CDR3 loop reads CSARTSGRGNTQYF. CDR3 DNA, as far as it was read: TGCAGTGCTAGAACTAGCGGGAGGGGAAATACG.

At least ten counts were recorded for this clone. The read ends 3 residues before the CDR3 terminus; that terminus is restored from the germline J gene. The genes are TRBV7-3 and TRBJ2-1, with 11 bases that match TRBD2. Germline trimming cut 0 bases from V and 8 bases from J; bases unmatched to any gene: 12. The germline V gene has CDR1 SGHTA and CDR2 FQGTGA. The length of the CDR3 is 18 residues. Here the CDR3 reads CASSLTGPSGGTSDEQFF. The sequenced CDR3 bases are TGTGCCAGCAGCTTAACGGGGCCTAGCGGGGGGACCTCGGATGAG.

This clone was counted many times. Read data end 3 residues before the CDR3 end; the end is taken from the germline J gene. The chain combines TRBV10-3 with TRBJ2-6, with 7 positions matching TRBD1. Trimming removed 3 bases from V and 2 bases from J; junction bases left unmatched: 4. CDR3 length: 16 residues. Germline-derived CDR1 and CDR2 are ENHRY and SYGVKD. CDR3 amino acids: CAISEQGTAGANVLTF. The covered CDR3 bases are TGTGCCATCAGTGAACAGGGGACAGCTGGGGCCAACGTC.

Only a few counts were recorded for this clone. The CDR3 end is not reached by the read, which stops 3 residues before it; the germline J gene fills it in. The rearrangement uses TRBV5-1 and TRBJ2-5; 8 positions match TRBD2. The CDR3 is made up of 14 amino acids. CDR1 SGHRS and CDR2 YFSETQ come from the germline V gene. The CDR3 reads CASRVAGLTDTQYF. Incomplete CDR3 DNA: TGCGCCAGCAGGGTAGCGGGACTTACAGATACC.

This clone showed up many times. The read halts 3 residues ahead of the CDR3 end, with the missing end drawn from the germline J gene. This rearrangement joins TRBV7-7 to TRBJ2-2, with D perhaps TRBD2 (6 bases). The CDR3 totals 18 residues. V gave up 1 base and J gave up 6 bases, with 21 bases separating them. Germline assignment: CDR1 SSHAT and CDR2 FNYEAQ (reference sequence). The covered CDR3 bases are TGTGCCAGCAGCTTAGAATCGGAGTTAGCGGAAGACCCCGGGGAG. Amino acids: CASSLESELAEDPGE. The full-length CDR3 reads as CASSLESELAEDPGELFF.

This clone appeared many times. The CDR3 extends 3 residues past the end of the read, so its final part is completed from the germline J gene. The chain links TRBV29-1 to TRBJ2-7, with D possibly called TRBD1 or TRBD2 (6 bases each). The V end lost 6 bases, the J end lost 4 bases, and 19 bases lay between the germline ends. CDR3 length equals 14 residues. Germline V gene lookup returns CDR1 SQVTM and CDR2 ANQGSEA. CDR3 DNA (partial): TGCAGCGTGGGCGGGATGGGGGCTCTATACGAG. This encodes CSVGGMGALYE. The whole CDR3 is CSVGGMGALYEQYF.

This clone was recorded at least ten times. The read finishes 3 residues shy of the CDR3 end, and the germline J gene is used to complete it. The chain recombines TRBV20-1 with TRBJ2-2; 7 bases fit TRBD2. The J segment lost 4 bases and the V segment lost 4 bases, leaving 9 bases of the junction unmatched. Germline V gives CDR1 DFQATT, CDR2 SNEGSKA (reference sequence). The CDR3 has 15 amino acids. The CDR3 DNA, read in part, is TGCAGTGCTATCGGGGGGAGGGGTCCCACCGGGGAG. It encodes CSAIGGRGPTGE. The entire CDR3 sequence reads CSAIGGRGPTGELFF.

Many counts were recorded for this clone. From the germline J gene comes the end of the CDR3, since the read stops 3 residues before it. The rearrangement links TRBV29-1 to TRBJ2-7, with a weak D call TRBD1 (6 bases). The CDR3 has 12 residues. V lost 7 bases and J 4 bases, leaving 14 bases between the germline ends. The germline CDR1 and CDR2 sequences are SQVTM and ANQGSEA. The CDR3 DNA, read in part, is TGCAGCGCCAGGGACACCGGATACGAG. Translating gives CSARDTGYE. The whole CDR3 protein is CSARDTGYEQYF.